A selection of T cell receptor beta chains follows, all from one sample in a study of shared clonotypes between healthy human individuals. Produced via immunoSEQ multiplex PCR; TCRdb's table is partial and in-frame only. The repertoire holds around 1 million clones, with over 75% as singletons. The sequenced sample consisted of memory CD4+ T cells sorted from blood. The origin of the receptors is a man aged 18 to 29 in good health. The CDR3 runs from the conserved cysteine through the conserved F or W. D genes are given only for firm matches. Size is stated for part of the rows, as once, few or many counts, or as a class when the clone is expanded.

v_call: TRBV18; clone_size: NA; d_call: TRBD1; j_call: TRBJ2-1; cdr3_aa: CASSPWDRNYRNEQFF; cdr3_nt: TGTGCCAGCTCACCATGGGACAGAAATTACCGCAATGAGCAGTTCTTC
v_call: TRBV29-1; clone_size: NA; d_call: NA; j_call: TRBJ1-1; cdr3_aa: CSVWDPMNTEAFF; cdr3_nt: TGCAGCGTTTGGGACCCAATGAACACTGAAGCTTTCTTT
v_call: TRBV30; clone_size: NA; d_call: TRBD2; j_call: TRBJ2-7; cdr3_aa: CAQTSSGDEQYF; cdr3_nt: TGTGCCCAGACATCTAGCGGAGACGAGCAGTACTTC
v_call: TRBV4-3; clone_size: NA; d_call: NA; j_call: TRBJ2-3; cdr3_aa: CASSRGLTDTQYF; cdr3_nt: TGCGCCAGCAGCCGAGGACTTACAGATACGCAGTATTTT
v_call: TRBV5-6; clone_size: once; d_call: TRBD1; j_call: TRBJ1-1; cdr3_aa: CASSLGGVGTGKMAFF; cdr3_nt: TGTGCCAGCAGCTTGGGAGGTGTAGGGACAGGGAAGATGGCTTTCTTT
v_call: TRBV6-5; clone_size: NA; d_call: NA; j_call: TRBJ1-6; cdr3_aa: CATKAGLSSPLHF; cdr3_nt: TGTGCCACGAAGGCGGGATTGAGTTCACCCCTCCACTTT
v_call: TRBV9; clone_size: NA; d_call: NA; j_call: TRBJ1-2; cdr3_aa: CASSLVDATYGYTF; cdr3_nt: TGTGCCAGCAGCTTAGTGGACGCTACCTATGGCTACACCTTC
v_call: TRBV14; clone_size: few; d_call: NA; j_call: TRBJ2-7; cdr3_aa: CASSPQGGGEQYF; cdr3_nt: TGTGCCAGCAGCCCGCAGGGGGGAGGCGAGCAGTACTTC
v_call: TRBV18; clone_size: few; d_call: NA; j_call: TRBJ2-1; cdr3_aa: CASSQSGHPYNEQFF; cdr3_nt: TGTGCCAGCTCACAAAGCGGGCACCCCTACAATGAGCAGTTCTTC
v_call: TRBV5-1; clone_size: NA; d_call: TRBD1; j_call: TRBJ2-7; cdr3_aa: CASSADGQGNYEQYF; cdr3_nt: TGCGCCAGCAGCGCCGATGGACAGGGAAACTACGAGCAGTACTTC
v_call: TRBV5-1; clone_size: once; d_call: NA; j_call: TRBJ2-2; cdr3_aa: CASSPLGANRELFF; cdr3_nt: TGCGCCAGCAGCCCCCTGGGAGCCAACCGGGAGCTGTTTTTT
v_call: TRBV18; clone_size: few; d_call: NA; j_call: TRBJ1-1; cdr3_aa: CASSRSGVGNTEAFF; cdr3_nt: TGTGCCAGCTCACGGTCAGGGGTTGGGAACACTGAAGCTTTCTTT
v_call: TRBV5-8; clone_size: NA; d_call: TRBD1; j_call: TRBJ1-4; cdr3_aa: CASSGDGQVPEKLFF; cdr3_nt: TGTGCCAGCAGCGGGGATGGACAGGTACCTGAAAAACTGTTTTTT